This entry describes one TCR beta chain. Per the study methods: Amplification with reference gene primers provided the estimates of nucleated cell counts. Sequenced by immunoSEQ multiplex PCR; TCRdb stores in-frame clones only, minus some. For V, J and clone size, that table is used; D and trimming come from the DNA. The sample yields 56,000 or so clones, 75% to 90% seen once. This entry is derived from a study of blood T cell repertoires in COVID-19. Background on the study: The United States, Italy and Spain supplied acute and convalescent COVID-19 samples. In each case, the material was cDNA or gDNA derived from T cells, B-cell-depleted T cells, or PBMCs.

Germline V lookup: CDR1 MDHEN, CDR2 SYDVKM. The CDR3 is 15 amino acids. V was trimmed by 8 bases and J by 1 base, leaving 15 bases between them. The chain links TRBV28 to TRBJ1-5; D gene ambiguous. Sequences were obtained from peripheral blood. The sequence was collected from an older woman with COVID-19, enrolled during active disease. The CDR3 loop is CASAREWTSNQPQHF. CDR3 DNA sequence: TGTGCCAGCGCCCGGGAGTGGACCAGCAATCAGCCCCAGCATTTT.